Below are 26 T cell receptor beta chains sequenced from a single sample in a study of shared clonotypes between healthy human individuals. Terminally differentiated effector memory CD45RA+ cells were excluded from the naive CD8 cells, which were CD45RO-negative and positively selected for CCR7. Assay: immunoSEQ multiplex PCR; the TCRdb copy retains only in-frame clones and omits some. The sample yields over 2,000,000 clones, just over 90% seen once. The sample consisted of naive CD8+ T cells from PBMCs. These receptors came from a man younger than 35 in good health. Some clones in this sample may be carry-over from other donors' samples.

The genes are TRBV5-6 and TRBJ1-3, with D unresolved. The CDR3 runs to 13 residues. V was shortened by 2 bases and J by 0 bases, with 3 bases between the two germline ends. Germline assignment: CDR1 SGHDT and CDR2 YYEEEE. DNA of the CDR3: TGTGCCAGCAGCTTTCTCTCTGGAAACACCATATATTTT. Its translation is CASSFLSGNTIYF.

About this clone: Other DNA sequences in this specimen translate into the identical CDR3. J is TRBJ1-5 and V is TRBV19, with D hard to call. Germline V gene sequence: CDR1 LNHDA, CDR2 SQIVND (reference sequence). The V gene lost 1 base and the J gene lost 0 bases, with 7 bases spanning the gap. This CDR3 region has 15 residues. The CDR3: CASSIGQYSNQPQHF. The CDR3 DNA follows: TGTGCCAGTAGTATAGGGCAGTATAGCAATCAGCCCCAGCATTTT.

The rearrangement links TRBV15 to TRBJ2-1; D is undetermined. The CDR3 spans 16 residues. The V end lost 1 base, the J end lost 4 bases, and 14 bases lay between the germline ends. Germline V gene data show CDR1 as LNHNV and CDR2 as YYDKDF (reference sequence). CDR3 protein: CATSRGVGLSYNEQFF. The DNA for the CDR3 is TGTGCCACCAGCAGAGGCGTGGGCCTCTCATACAATGAGCAGTTCTTC. Variable domain in full (rest from reference TRBV15 and TRBJ2-1): DAMVIQNPRYQVTQFGKPVTLSCSQTLNHNVMYWYQQKSSQAPKLLFHYYDKDFNNEADTPDNFQSRRPNTSFCFLDIRSPGLGDTAMYLCATSRGVGLSYNEQFFGPGTRLTVL.

This clone was detected only a few times. This chain joins TRBV9 and TRBJ1-1, with TRBD1 matching 11 bases. The CDR3 sequence is 14 residues long. With V trimmed by 3 bases and J by 3 bases, 1 base remained unmatched. The germline gives CDR1 SGDLS, CDR2 YYNGEE. The chain's CDR3 is CASSAGQGDTEAFF. The CDR3 DNA reads TGTGCCAGCAGCGCGGGACAGGGGGACACTGAAGCTTTCTTT.

The rearrangement uses TRBV27 and TRBJ1-5; D is uncertain. The V end was cut by 2 bases, the J end by 2 bases, with 13 bases between. Per the germline V gene, CDR1 is MNHEY and CDR2 is SMNVEV (reference sequence). This CDR3 contains 16 residues. The CDR3 is CASSLLAPPRNQPQHF. The CDR3 DNA follows: TGTGCCAGCAGTTTACTAGCGCCTCCTCGCAATCAGCCCCAGCATTTT.

A word on this clone: Within the sample, other DNA sequences also encode this same CDR3. The CDR3 loop reads CASSPGARQPQHF. The CDR3 region has the DNA TGTGCCAGTAGTCCGGGGGCGCGTCAGCCCCAGCATTTT. V is TRBV19 and J is TRBJ1-5, with D perhaps TRBD1 (6 bases). CDR1 LNHDA and CDR2 SQIVND come from the germline V gene (reference sequence). The ends were cut back, 5 bases at V and 6 bases at J, with 11 bases in the middle. The CDR3 length is 13 residues.

This clone was seen only once. This chain connects TRBV6-5 to TRBJ1-5; 8 bases agree with TRBD1. J lost 6 bases, V lost 5 bases, and 6 bases had no gene match. Germline CDR1 MNHEY, CDR2 SVGAGI. The CDR3 runs to 14 residues. This chain's CDR3 is CASSPGGSAQPQHF. The CDR3 region has the DNA TGTGCCAGCAGTCCAGGGGGCTCGGCTCAGCCCCAGCATTTT.

The chain carries TRBV7-9 and TRBJ2-7, with D uncertain. Germline assignment: CDR1 SEHNR and CDR2 FQNEAQ (reference sequence). The length of the CDR3 is 13 residues. Trimming removed 5 bases at V and 2 bases at J, with 10 bases between. The CDR3 coding sequence is TGTGCCAGCAGCGGCCCTCAACCCTACGAGCAGTACTTC. Translating it yields CASSGPQPYEQYF.

The gene calls are TRBV7-6 and TRBJ2-1, with TRBD2 identical over 7 bases. Trimming took 1 base from V and 6 from J; bases not matched to a gene: 9. This CDR3 is built from 16 residues. Germline CDR1 SGHVS, CDR2 FNYEAQ. The DNA of the CDR3 is TGTGCCAGCAGCTTAGTTGGTGGACTAGGATCCAATGAGCAGTTCTTC. Its translation is CASSLVGGLGSNEQFF.

The chain is built from TRBV7-8 and TRBJ2-1; D tentatively fits TRBD1 or TRBD2 (6 bases each). Germline CDR1 reads SGHVS; CDR2 reads FQNEAQ. The CDR3 sequence is 13 residues long. With 10 bases removed from V and 8 bases from J, the gap between germline ends came to 18 bases. CDR3 region: CAIPGGPLDEQFF. The DNA of the CDR3 is TGTGCCATCCCTGGGGGGCCCTTAGATGAGCAGTTCTTC.

V usage is TRBV7-8 and J usage is TRBJ2-1; 8 bases agree with TRBD1. CDR3 size: 11 residues. CDR1 SGHVS and CDR2 FQNEAQ come from the germline V gene. The V segment lost 1 base and the J segment 15 bases; nucleotides outside the gene matches: 2. CDR3 DNA: TGTGCCAGCAGCTTAGGGACAGGGTGGTTCTTC. Translating it yields CASSLGTGWFF.

The gene calls are TRBV4-3 and TRBJ1-4; 7 bases are a match to TRBD1. V gave up 2 bases and J gave up 8 bases; unmatched junction bases: 8. The CDR3 covers 15 residues. CDR1 and CDR2 (germline): LGHNA, YSLEER. This chain's CDR3 is CASSQTTGEKEKLFF. The CDR3 DNA sequence: TGCGCCAGCAGCCAAACCACAGGGGAGAAGGAAAAACTGTTTTTT.

The chain employs TRBV11-1 and TRBJ2-5; TRBD1 is a possible D gene (5 bases). The CDR3 covers 16 residues. Per the germline V gene, CDR1 is SGHAT and CDR2 is FQDESV (reference sequence). The V and J ends lost 1 base and 0 bases respectively, with 12 bases between them. The CDR3 is CASSLEPGKYQETQYF. As DNA, the CDR3 is TGTGCCAGCAGCTTAGAACCAGGGAAGTACCAAGAGACCCAGTACTTC.

The chain uses TRBV11-2 and TRBJ1-1; D unresolved. Germline loops: CDR1 SGHAT, CDR2 FQNNGV. The CDR3 extends over 15 amino acids. Trimming pared 0 bases from V and 1 base from J, leaving 9 bases between. The CDR3 region is CASSLDNWTNTEAFF. CDR3 in DNA: TGTGCCAGCAGCTTAGATAATTGGACGAACACTGAAGCTTTCTTT. Complete variable domain (other parts from reference TRBV11-2 and TRBJ1-1): EAGVAQSPRYKIIEKRQSVAFWCNPISGHATLYWYQQILGQGPKLLIQFQNNGVVDDSQLPKDRFSAERLKGVDSTLKIQPAKLEDSAVYLCASSLDNWTNTEAFFGQGTRLTVV.

The gene calls are TRBV5-1 and TRBJ2-1; D remains ambiguous. Trimming took 0 bases from V and 0 from J, leaving 16 bases between them. CDR1 and CDR2 from the germline V gene are SGHRS and YFSETQ. The CDR3 is made up of 18 amino acids. CDR3: CASSLDQTTLSSYNEQFF. DNA for the CDR3: TGCGCCAGCAGCTTGGACCAAACCACACTGAGCTCCTACAATGAGCAGTTCTTC.

This chain joins TRBV27 and TRBJ1-2; 9 nucleotides agree with TRBD1. Trimming took 0 bases from V and 7 from J; bases not matched to a gene: 9. The germline V gene has CDR1 MNHEY and CDR2 SMNVEV (reference sequence). CDR3 length: 16 amino acids. The CDR3 here is CASSLSVGTGMGGYTF. As DNA, the CDR3 is TGTGCCAGCAGTTTATCGGTCGGGACAGGGATGGGTGGCTACACCTTC.

This clone was observed a single time. The chain carries TRBV14 and TRBJ2-7; the D gene could be TRBD1 or TRBD2 (5 bases each). Trimming removed 3 bases at V and 3 bases at J, with 18 bases between. Germline values: CDR1 SGHDN, CDR2 FVKESK. This CDR3 is 16 amino acids long. The CDR3 DNA is TGTGCCAGCAGCCAGCACTCCCGGGACCCCTACTACGAGCAGTACTTC. The encoded protein is CASSQHSRDPYYEQYF.

This clone came up once. The sample contains more than one DNA sequence encoding this CDR3. The rearrangement joins TRBV9 to TRBJ1-2, with TRBD1 as a possible D gene (5 bases). Germline CDR1 SGDLS, CDR2 YYNGEE. With 0 bases removed from V and 2 bases from J, the gap between germline ends came to 11 bases. The length of the CDR3 is 15 residues. The CDR3 spells CASSVGGGANYGYTF. The CDR3 nucleotides read TGTGCCAGCAGCGTAGGGGGAGGGGCCAACTATGGCTACACCTTC.

The chain is built from TRBV27 and TRBJ2-2, with D perhaps given as TRBD1 or TRBD2 (6 bases each). Trimming removed 11 bases from V and 0 bases from J, with 13 bases in between. Germline CDR1 reads MNHEY; CDR2 reads SMNVEV (reference sequence). This CDR3 is 14 amino acids long. The CDR3 coding sequence is TGTGCCGCGGGTCGGGGGCCGAACACCGGGGAGCTGTTTTTT. It codes for CAAGRGPNTGELFF.

The chain carries TRBV7-7 and TRBJ2-3; D possibly matches TRBD1 or TRBD2 (5 bases each). The CDR3 spans 15 residues. Trimming pared 4 bases from V and 2 bases from J, leaving 13 bases between. Germline lookup yields CDR1 SSHAT and CDR2 FNYEAQ (reference sequence). For the CDR3, the DNA is TGTGCCAGCAGCTACAGAGGGGCGCCCACAGATACGCAGTATTTT. Its translation: CASSYRGAPTDTQYF.

The chain uses TRBV28 and TRBJ2-3; D may be TRBD2 (5 bases). Germline CDR1 is MDHEN and CDR2 is SYDVKM. This CDR3 has 19 residues. The V and J ends lost 4 bases and 2 bases respectively, with 25 bases between them. CDR3 in amino acids: CASSSRFRGEGEDTDTQYF. CDR3 nucleotide sequence: TGTGCCAGCAGTTCACGATTTCGAGGTGAGGGTGAGGACACAGATACGCAGTATTTT.

The V and J genes are TRBV19 and TRBJ1-2, with 7 bases fitting TRBD1. In germline, CDR1 is LNHDA, CDR2 SQIVND (reference sequence). The CDR3 length is 15 residues. With 4 bases clipped from V and 4 bases from J, the junction kept 9 bases outside the gene matches. In DNA, the CDR3 is TGTGCCAGTAGTACCCCGGACAGGCGCGGCTATGGCTACACCTTC. As protein: CASSTPDRRGYGYTF. The full variable domain, its missing parts supplied by reference TRBV19 and TRBJ1-2, is DGGITQSPKYLFRKEGQNVTLSCEQNLNHDAMYWYRQDPGQGLRLIYYSQIVNDFQKGDIAEGYSVSREKKESFPLTVTSAQKNPTAFYLCASSTPDRRGYGYTFGSGTRLTVV.

The CDR3 sequence is CASREAGVSGDTQYF. The CDR3 DNA is TGTGCCAGCAGAGAAGCGGGAGTGTCGGGAGATACGCAGTATTTT. This rearrangement joins TRBV28 to TRBJ2-3; TRBD2 matches at 8 bases. V lost 6 bases to trimming and J lost 5 bases; unmatched junction nucleotides: 10. The CDR3 is 15 residues long. The germline V gene has CDR1 MDHEN and CDR2 SYDVKM.

This chain uses TRBV7-9 with TRBJ2-1; TRBD2 agrees at 9 bases. This CDR3 has 16 amino acids. Germline V gene data show CDR1 as SEHNR and CDR2 as FQNEAQ (reference sequence). The V and J ends lost 1 base and 6 bases, in that order; junction bases with no gene match: 7. The CDR3 coding sequence is TGTGCCAGCAGCTTAGTGAAAGCGGGAGGCATCAATGAGCAGTTCTTC. This gives the protein CASSLVKAGGINEQFF.

This rearrangement joins TRBV27 to TRBJ2-1; 7 nucleotides agree with TRBD1. Trimming took 2 bases from V and 7 from J; bases not matched to a gene: 11. The length of the CDR3 is 16 residues. The germline V gene has CDR1 MNHEY and CDR2 SMNVEV (reference sequence). DNA for the CDR3: TGTGCCAGCAGTTTAGTCCTAGGGGGCGGGTGGAATGAGCAGTTCTTC. Translated, it gives CASSLVLGGGWNEQFF.

The gene calls are TRBV27 and TRBJ2-3; perhaps TRBD2 as D (7 bases). CDR1 is MNHEY and CDR2 is SMNVEV in the germline V gene (reference sequence). There are 14 residues in the CDR3. V gave up 8 bases and J gave up 5 bases, with 17 bases separating them. The CDR3 sequence: CASRKGGVVDTQYF. In DNA form, the CDR3 reads TGTGCCAGCCGTAAAGGGGGGGTGGTAGATACGCAGTATTTT.